This T cell receptor beta chain appears in the sequencing data of a study of cytomegalovirus exposure and HLA in healthy donors. With 60 Vbeta and 13 Jbeta primers, the PCR was carried out. Sequencing was performed with immunoSEQ multiplex PCR; in TCRdb, only in-frame clones are kept and a portion is missing. The sample has around 100,000 clones. The sequencing sample was made of PBMCs. This sequence was found in a man younger than 40 in good health and CMV-seronegative.

The CDR3 reads CASSAPDSGQETQYF. CDR3 in DNA: TGTGCCAGCAGCGCTCCCGACAGTGGTCAAGAGACCCAGTACTTC. V usage is TRBV7-2 and J usage is TRBJ2-5, with D perhaps matching TRBD1 (5 bases). Trimming took 5 bases from V and 2 from J, leaving 15 bases between them. The CDR3 runs 15 residues. Germline V gene lookup returns CDR1 SGHTA and CDR2 FQGNSA.